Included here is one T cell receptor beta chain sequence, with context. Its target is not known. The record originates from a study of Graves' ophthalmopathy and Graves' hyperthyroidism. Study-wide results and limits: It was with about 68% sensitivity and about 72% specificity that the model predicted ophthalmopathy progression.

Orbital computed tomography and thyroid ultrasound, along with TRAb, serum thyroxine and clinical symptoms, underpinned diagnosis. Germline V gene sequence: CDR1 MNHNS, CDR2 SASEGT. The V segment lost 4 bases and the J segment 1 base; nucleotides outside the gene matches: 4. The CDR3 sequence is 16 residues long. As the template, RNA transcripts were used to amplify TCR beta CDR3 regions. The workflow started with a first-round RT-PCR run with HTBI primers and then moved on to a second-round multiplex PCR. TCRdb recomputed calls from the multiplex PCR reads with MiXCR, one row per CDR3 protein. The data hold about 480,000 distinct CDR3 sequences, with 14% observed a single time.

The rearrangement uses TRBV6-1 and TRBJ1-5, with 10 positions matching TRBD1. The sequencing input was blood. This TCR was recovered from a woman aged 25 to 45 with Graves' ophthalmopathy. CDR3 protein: CASSGVDRGSNQPQHF. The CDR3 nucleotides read TGTGCCAGCAGTGGAGTGGACAGGGGGAGCAATCAGCCCCAGCATTTT.